This T cell receptor (beta chain) was observed in a study of beta chain features in type 1 diabetes. Study-level findings and limits: The naive, central memory and Treg TCRB repertoires of patients appeared to be more similar to one another than those of healthy donors. All four CD4+ subsets from Type 1 diabetes patients carried moderately but significantly shorter TCRB CDR3s.

Points on this clone: Its target is not known.

Every isolated RNA sample was fully reverse transcribed, so sequencing captured expressed TCRB transcripts. Assay: immunoSEQ multiplex PCR; the TCRdb copy retains only in-frame clones and omits some. The data contain 10,000 to 15,000 clones, approximately 47% of them singletons. Germline-derived CDR1 and CDR2 are SGHAT and FQNNGV. This CDR3 comprises 17 residues. V trimming: 3 bases; J trimming: 4 bases; junction bases outside the gene matches: 8. The receptor was derived from a man younger than 30 in good health. The chain joins TRBV11-2 to TRBJ2-2, with 10 bases fitting TRBD2. The sample consisted of stem cell memory CD4+ T cells from blood. The CDR3 protein is CASSFTSGAPGTGELFF. In nucleotides, the CDR3 is TGTGCCAGCAGCTTTACTAGCGGGGCCCCGGGCACCGGGGAGCTGTTTTTT. The whole variable domain, remainder taken from reference TRBV11-2 and TRBJ2-2, is EAGVAQSPRYKIIEKRQSVAFWCNPISGHATLYWYQQILGQGPKLLIQFQNNGVVDDSQLPKDRFSAERLKGVDSTLKIQPAKLEDSAVYLCASSFTSGAPGTGELFFGEGSRLTVL.